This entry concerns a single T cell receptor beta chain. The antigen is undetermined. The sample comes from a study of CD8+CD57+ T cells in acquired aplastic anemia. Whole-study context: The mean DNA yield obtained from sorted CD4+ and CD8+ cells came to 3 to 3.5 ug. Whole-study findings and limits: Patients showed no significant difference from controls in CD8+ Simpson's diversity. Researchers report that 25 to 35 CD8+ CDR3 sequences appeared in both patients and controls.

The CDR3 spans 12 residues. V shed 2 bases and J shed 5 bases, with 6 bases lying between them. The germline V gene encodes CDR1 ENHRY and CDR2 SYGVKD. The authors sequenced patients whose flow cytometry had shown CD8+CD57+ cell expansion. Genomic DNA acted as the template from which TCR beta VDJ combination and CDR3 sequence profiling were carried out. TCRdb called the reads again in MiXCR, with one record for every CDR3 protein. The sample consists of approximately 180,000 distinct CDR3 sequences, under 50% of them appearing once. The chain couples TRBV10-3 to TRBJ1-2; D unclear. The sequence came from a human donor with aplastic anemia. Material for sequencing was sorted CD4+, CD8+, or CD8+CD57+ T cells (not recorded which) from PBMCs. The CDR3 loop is CAISEDPYGYTF. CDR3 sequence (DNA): TGTGCCATCAGTGAGGATCCTTATGGCTACACCTTC.